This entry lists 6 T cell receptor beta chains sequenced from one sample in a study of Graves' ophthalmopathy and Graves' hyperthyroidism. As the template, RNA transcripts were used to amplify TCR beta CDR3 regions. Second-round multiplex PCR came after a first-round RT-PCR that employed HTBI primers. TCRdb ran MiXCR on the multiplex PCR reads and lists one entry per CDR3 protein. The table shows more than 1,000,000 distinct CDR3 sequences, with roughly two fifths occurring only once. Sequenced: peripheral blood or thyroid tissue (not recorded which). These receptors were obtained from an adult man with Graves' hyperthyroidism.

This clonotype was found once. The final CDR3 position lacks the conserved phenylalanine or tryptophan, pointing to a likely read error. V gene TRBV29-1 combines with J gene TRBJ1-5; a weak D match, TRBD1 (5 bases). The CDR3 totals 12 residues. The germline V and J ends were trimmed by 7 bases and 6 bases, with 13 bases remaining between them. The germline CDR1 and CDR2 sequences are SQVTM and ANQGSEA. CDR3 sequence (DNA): TGCAGCGCCGGAGACAGTCTTCAGCCCCAGCATATT. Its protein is CSAGDSLQPQHI.

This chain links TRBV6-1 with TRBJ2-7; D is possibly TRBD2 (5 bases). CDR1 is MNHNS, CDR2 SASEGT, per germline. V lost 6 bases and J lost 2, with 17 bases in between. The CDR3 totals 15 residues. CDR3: CASSSLGRGTYEQYF. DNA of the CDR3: TGTGCCAGCAGCTCCCTCGGACGGGGAACCTACGAGCAGTACTTC.

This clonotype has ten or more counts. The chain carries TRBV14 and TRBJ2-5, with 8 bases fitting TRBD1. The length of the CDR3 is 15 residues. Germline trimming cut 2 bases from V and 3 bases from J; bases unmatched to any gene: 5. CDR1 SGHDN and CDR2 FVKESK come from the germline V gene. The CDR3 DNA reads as TGTGCCAGCAGCCAACTGGACAGGGTTGAAGAGACCCAGTACTTC. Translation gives CASSQLDRVEETQYF.

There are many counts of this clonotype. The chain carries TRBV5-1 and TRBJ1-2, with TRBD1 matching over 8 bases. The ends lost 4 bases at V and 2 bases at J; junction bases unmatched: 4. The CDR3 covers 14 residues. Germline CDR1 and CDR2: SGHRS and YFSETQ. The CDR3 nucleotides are TGCGCCAGCAGCACAGACAGGGGCAACTATGGCTACACCTTC. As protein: CASSTDRGNYGYTF. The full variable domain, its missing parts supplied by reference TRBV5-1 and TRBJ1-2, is KAGVTQTPRYLIKTRGQQVTLSCSPISGHRSVSWYQQTPGQGLQFLFEYFSETQRNKGNFPGRFSGRQFSNSRSEMNVSTLELGDSALYLCASSTDRGNYGYTFGSGTRLTVV.

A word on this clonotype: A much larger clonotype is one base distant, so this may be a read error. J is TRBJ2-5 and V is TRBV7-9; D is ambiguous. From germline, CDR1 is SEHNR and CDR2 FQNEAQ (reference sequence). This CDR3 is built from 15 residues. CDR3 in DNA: TGTGCCAACAGCTTATCAGGTGGCAGACAAGAGACCCAGTACTTC. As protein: CANSLSGGRQETQYF. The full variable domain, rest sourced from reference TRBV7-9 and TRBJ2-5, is DTGVSQNPRHKITKRGQNVTFRCDPISEHNRLYWYRQTLGQGPEFLTYFQNEAQLEKSRLLSDRFSAERPKGSFSTLEIQRTEQGDSAMYLCANSLSGGRQETQYFGPGTRLLVL.

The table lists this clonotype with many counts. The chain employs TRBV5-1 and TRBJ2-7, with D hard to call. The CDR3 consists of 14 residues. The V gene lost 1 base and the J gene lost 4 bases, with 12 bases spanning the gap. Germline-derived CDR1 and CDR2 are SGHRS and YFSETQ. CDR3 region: CASSLLESEYEQYF. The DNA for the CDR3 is TGCGCCAGCAGCTTGTTGGAGTCAGAGTACGAGCAGTACTTC.